These T cell receptor beta chains were read from a single sample in a study of blood T cell repertoires in COVID-19. This table comes from immunoSEQ multiplex PCR, and its TCRdb copy is limited to in-frame clones, with some not included. Of some 120,000 clones listed, approximately 87% were seen once; the top ten hold roughly 7.6%. The sample comprised peripheral blood. The receptors here all came from a man in his forties or fifties with acute or convalescent COVID-19. Each CDR3 is given with its conserved first and last residue. The D gene is left open where the match is weak. A row's size may be missing; if present it is once, few, many or a size class.

v_call: TRBV29-1
clone_size: NA
d_call: TRBD1
j_call: TRBJ1-2
cdr3_nt: TGCAGCGCTAACACAGGGGGCGTCTATGGCTACACCTTC
cdr3_aa: CSANTGGVYGYTF

v_call: TRBV19
clone_size: once
d_call: TRBD2
j_call: TRBJ2-1
cdr3_nt: TGTGCCAGTAGGCCGACTAGCGGGATTCCCAATGAGCAGTTCTTC
cdr3_aa: CASRPTSGIPNEQFF

v_call: TRBV30
clone_size: NA
d_call: TRBD2
j_call: TRBJ2-7
cdr3_nt: TGTGCCTGGAGTGTTGGCGGGAGTTCCTACGAGCAGTACTTC
cdr3_aa: CAWSVGGSSYEQYF

v_call: TRBV18
clone_size: NA
d_call: NA
j_call: TRBJ1-2
cdr3_nt: TGTGCCAGCTCACCATCAGCGGTCAACTATGGCTACACCTTC
cdr3_aa: CASSPSAVNYGYTF

v_call: TRBV13
clone_size: NA
d_call: TRBD1
j_call: TRBJ2-3
cdr3_nt: TGTGCCAGCAGCTTTCGAGGGGGCCTAGATACGCAGTATTTT
cdr3_aa: CASSFRGGLDTQYF

v_call: TRBV5-6
clone_size: NA
d_call: NA
j_call: TRBJ1-2
cdr3_nt: TGTGCCAGCAGCTTGGACGCCCGGGGAGCAGCGTTTGGCTACACCTTC
cdr3_aa: CASSLDARGAAFGYTF

v_call: TRBV11-3
clone_size: NA
d_call: TRBD1
j_call: TRBJ1-4
cdr3_nt: TGTGCCAGCAGCTCCCGGGACAGGGTGATGAGTGAAAAACTGTTTTTT
cdr3_aa: CASSSRDRVMSEKLFF

v_call: TRBV7-9
clone_size: once
d_call: NA
j_call: TRBJ1-5
cdr3_nt: TGTGCCAGCAGCTCTGGCAATCAGCCCCAGCATTTT
cdr3_aa: CASSSGNQPQHF

v_call: TRBV15
clone_size: NA
d_call: NA
j_call: TRBJ2-3
cdr3_nt: TGTGCCACCAGCCTTACCCGGGTCCAGAGTGATACGCAGTATTTT
cdr3_aa: CATSLTRVQSDTQYF

v_call: TRBV24-1
clone_size: NA
d_call: TRBD1
j_call: TRBJ2-1
cdr3_nt: TGTGCCACCAGTGAGCCCGGGACAGGGATCGATGAGCAGTTCTTC
cdr3_aa: CATSEPGTGIDEQFF

v_call: TRBV7-2
clone_size: NA
d_call: TRBD2
j_call: TRBJ2-1
cdr3_nt: TGTGCCAGCAGCGCCCGGACTAGCGGGATGAGTAATGAGCAGTTCTTC
cdr3_aa: CASSARTSGMSNEQFF

v_call: TRBV25-1
clone_size: NA
d_call: TRBD1
j_call: TRBJ1-1
cdr3_nt: TGTGCCAGCAACTACAGGGGGAACACTGAAGCTTTCTTT
cdr3_aa: CASNYRGNTEAFF

v_call: TRBV6-2/TRBV6-3
clone_size: NA
d_call: NA
j_call: TRBJ2-7
cdr3_nt: TGTGCCAGCAGTTCCCCACACAGGCAAACTCGGGTGTACTTC
cdr3_aa: CASSSPHRQTRVYF

v_call: TRBV27
clone_size: NA
d_call: TRBD1
j_call: TRBJ1-2
cdr3_nt: TGTGCCAGCACCGAAACGGGACAGGGGGATGGCTACACCTTC
cdr3_aa: CASTETGQGDGYTF

v_call: TRBV21-1
clone_size: few
d_call: NA
j_call: TRBJ2-3
cdr3_nt: TGTGCCAGCAGCGGAGAGGGACTAGCGGGAGCCGCGGATGTCACAGATACGCAGTATTTT
cdr3_aa: CASSGEGLAGAADVTDTQYF

v_call: TRBV10-3
clone_size: few
d_call: TRBD1
j_call: TRBJ1-3
cdr3_nt: TGTGCCATCAGTGCCAGACAGGGGGCATCTGGAAACACCATATATTTT
cdr3_aa: CAISARQGASGNTIYF

v_call: TRBV7-8
clone_size: NA
d_call: NA
j_call: TRBJ1-5
cdr3_nt: TGTGCCAGCAGCTTATATTTGGCGGCGGGCAGTCAGCCCCAGCATTTT
cdr3_aa: CASSLYLAAGSQPQHF

v_call: TRBV5-5
clone_size: once
d_call: NA
j_call: TRBJ2-7
cdr3_nt: TGTGCCAGCAGCTTCCCTGCGCTGAACGAGCAGTACTTC
cdr3_aa: CASSFPALNEQYF

v_call: TRBV7-8
clone_size: NA
d_call: TRBD1
j_call: TRBJ2-5
cdr3_nt: TGTGCCAGCAGCTTAAGTAGTACAGGGGAGTACTTC
cdr3_aa: CASSLSSTGEYF

v_call: TRBV9
clone_size: NA
d_call: NA
j_call: TRBJ1-1
cdr3_nt: TGTGCCAGCAGCGTAGGGGGAGCGGGGAGAACTGAAGCTTTCTTT
cdr3_aa: CASSVGGAGRTEAFF

v_call: TRBV9
clone_size: NA
d_call: TRBD2
j_call: TRBJ2-7
cdr3_nt: TGTGCCAGCAGCGTAGGTAGCGGGAACTACGAGCAGTACTTC
cdr3_aa: CASSVGSGNYEQYF

v_call: TRBV5-8
clone_size: once
d_call: TRBD2
j_call: TRBJ2-7
cdr3_nt: TGTGCCAGCAGCCCGGGACTAGCGGGAGGGCCCCGATACGAGCAGTACTTC
cdr3_aa: CASSPGLAGGPRYEQYF

v_call: TRBV19
clone_size: NA
d_call: TRBD1
j_call: TRBJ1-2
cdr3_nt: TGTGCCAGTAGTATAGACCCTGGGTCGGGACAGATCTATGGCTACACCTTC
cdr3_aa: CASSIDPGSGQIYGYTF

v_call: TRBV4-3
clone_size: NA
d_call: TRBD1
j_call: TRBJ1-2
cdr3_nt: TGCGCCAGCAGCCAAGAAAGGTCAGGGGGTGACAAACCCTATGGCTACACCTTC
cdr3_aa: CASSQERSGGDKPYGYTF

v_call: TRBV30
clone_size: NA
d_call: TRBD1
j_call: TRBJ1-1
cdr3_nt: TGTGCCTGGAGTGTAAGGGGGCAGCCGAGGACTGAAGCTTTCTTT
cdr3_aa: CAWSVRGQPRTEAFF

v_call: TRBV27
clone_size: NA
d_call: NA
j_call: TRBJ2-7
cdr3_nt: TGTGCCAGCAGTTTATGGTCGGGGAGCCCCTACGAGCAGTACTTC
cdr3_aa: CASSLWSGSPYEQYF

v_call: TRBV9
clone_size: NA
d_call: NA
j_call: TRBJ2-3
cdr3_nt: TGTGCCAGTTCGGGAGATACGCAGTATTTT
cdr3_aa: CASSGDTQYF

v_call: TRBV6-1
clone_size: NA
d_call: NA
j_call: TRBJ1-6
cdr3_nt: TGTGCCAGCAGTGAAATAAGACAGGATAATTCACCCCTCCACTTT
cdr3_aa: CASSEIRQDNSPLHF

v_call: TRBV19
clone_size: once
d_call: TRBD2
j_call: TRBJ2-1
cdr3_nt: TGTGCCAGTAGTATAAGGGGACTAGCGGGAGTTAATGAGCAGTTCTTC
cdr3_aa: CASSIRGLAGVNEQFF

v_call: TRBV2
clone_size: NA
d_call: TRBD2
j_call: TRBJ2-7
cdr3_nt: TGTGCCAGCAGGGCTCAAACCAGCGGGAGTAGATACGAGCAGTACTTC
cdr3_aa: CASRAQTSGSRYEQYF

v_call: TRBV19
clone_size: NA
d_call: TRBD1
j_call: TRBJ1-5
cdr3_nt: TGTGCCAGTAGTCAAACGGACAGGAAAAGCAATCAGCCCCAGCATTTT
cdr3_aa: CASSQTDRKSNQPQHF

v_call: TRBV6-4
clone_size: NA
d_call: TRBD2
j_call: TRBJ2-2
cdr3_nt: TGTGCCAGCAGCTCTAGCGGGGACGTTCGTGTCGGGGAGCTGTTTTTT
cdr3_aa: CASSSSGDVRVGELFF

v_call: TRBV7-9
clone_size: NA
d_call: TRBD1
j_call: TRBJ1-2
cdr3_nt: TGTGCCAGCAGCGACAGGGAGTACTATGGCTACACCTTC
cdr3_aa: CASSDREYYGYTF

v_call: TRBV18
clone_size: NA
d_call: TRBD1
j_call: TRBJ1-5
cdr3_nt: TGTGCCAGCTCCCTGGACAGGGGTATCGATCAGCCCCAGCATTTT
cdr3_aa: CASSLDRGIDQPQHF

v_call: TRBV6-5
clone_size: NA
d_call: TRBD1
j_call: TRBJ2-7
cdr3_nt: TGTGCCAGCAGCGCATACAGGGGAACCTACGAGCAGTACTTC
cdr3_aa: CASSAYRGTYEQYF

v_call: TRBV2
clone_size: NA
d_call: TRBD1
j_call: TRBJ2-7
cdr3_nt: TGTGCCAGCCGGGACAGGCCCTACGAGCAGTACTTC
cdr3_aa: CASRDRPYEQYF

v_call: TRBV5-1
clone_size: NA
d_call: NA
j_call: TRBJ2-1
cdr3_nt: TGCGCCAGCAGTCTGCCTAGCGCCTACAATGAGCAGTTCTTC
cdr3_aa: CASSLPSAYNEQFF

v_call: TRBV30
clone_size: NA
d_call: NA
j_call: TRBJ2-7
cdr3_nt: TGTGCCTGGAGCCAAACGGAGCTGGAGCAGTACTTC
cdr3_aa: CAWSQTELEQYF

v_call: TRBV5-4
clone_size: NA
d_call: TRBD1
j_call: TRBJ1-1
cdr3_nt: TGTGCCAGCAGCAACAGGACAGGGATGAACACTGAAGCTTTCTTT
cdr3_aa: CASSNRTGMNTEAFF

v_call: TRBV6-5
clone_size: NA
d_call: NA
j_call: TRBJ2-3
cdr3_nt: TGTGCCAGCAGAAAAACAGGGCCAGATACGCAGTATTTT
cdr3_aa: CASRKTGPDTQYF